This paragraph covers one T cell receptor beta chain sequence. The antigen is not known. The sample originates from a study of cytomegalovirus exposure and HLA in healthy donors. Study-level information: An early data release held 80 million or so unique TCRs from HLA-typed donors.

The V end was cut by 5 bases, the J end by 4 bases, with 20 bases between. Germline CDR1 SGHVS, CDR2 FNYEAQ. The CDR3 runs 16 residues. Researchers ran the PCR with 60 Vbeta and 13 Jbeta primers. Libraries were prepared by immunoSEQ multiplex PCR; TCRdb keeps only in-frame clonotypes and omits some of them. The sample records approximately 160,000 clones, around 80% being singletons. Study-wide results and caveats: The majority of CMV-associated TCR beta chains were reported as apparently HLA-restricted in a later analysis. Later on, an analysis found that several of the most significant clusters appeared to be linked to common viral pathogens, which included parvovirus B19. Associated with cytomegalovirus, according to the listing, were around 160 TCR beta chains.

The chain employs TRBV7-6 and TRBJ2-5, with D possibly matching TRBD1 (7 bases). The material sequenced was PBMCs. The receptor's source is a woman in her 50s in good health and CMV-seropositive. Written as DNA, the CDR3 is TGTGCCAGCAGCACCTTTAGTGGAGGGGGCGGAGAGACCCAGTACTTC. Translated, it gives CASSTFSGGGGETQYF.